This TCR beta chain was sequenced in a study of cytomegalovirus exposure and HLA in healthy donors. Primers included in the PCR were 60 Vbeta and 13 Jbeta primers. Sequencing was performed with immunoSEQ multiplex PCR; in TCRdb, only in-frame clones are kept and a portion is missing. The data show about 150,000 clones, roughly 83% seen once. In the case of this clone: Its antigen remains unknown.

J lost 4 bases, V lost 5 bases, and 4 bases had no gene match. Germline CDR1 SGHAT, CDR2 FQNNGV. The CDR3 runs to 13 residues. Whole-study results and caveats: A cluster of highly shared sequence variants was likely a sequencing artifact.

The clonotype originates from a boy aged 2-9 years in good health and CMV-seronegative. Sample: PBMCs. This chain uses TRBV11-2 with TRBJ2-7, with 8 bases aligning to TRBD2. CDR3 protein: CASSHPGGYEQYF. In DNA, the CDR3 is TGTGCCAGCAGCCATCCGGGGGGGTACGAGCAGTACTTC. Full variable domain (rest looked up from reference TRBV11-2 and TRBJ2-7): EAGVAQSPRYKIIEKRQSVAFWCNPISGHATLYWYQQILGQGPKLLIQFQNNGVVDDSQLPKDRFSAERLKGVDSTLKIQPAKLEDSAVYLCASSHPGGYEQYFGPGTRLTVT.